This TCR beta chain is drawn from a study of CD8 T cells in ankylosing spondylitis listed by TCRdb under 2017. Background on the whole study: T cell receptor beta repertoires were profiled in healthy donors and ankylosing spondylitis patients so that disease-linked TCR variants could be found. Peripheral blood was sampled, and synovial fluid was also collected from ankylosing spondylitis patients. In total, the full study cohort was made up of roughly 110 healthy donors and 25 to 30 ankylosing spondylitis patients.

Study-wide findings and limitations: Blood from ankylosing spondylitis patients appeared to be characterized by a TCR beta motif composed of about eight highly homologous amino acid variants. Significant enrichment of the disease-linked clones was reported in matched synovial fluid samples from ankylosing spondylitis patients. The disease-linked clones showed a CD8+ phenotype and occurred at relatively low frequencies in peripheral blood. Some motif variants had previously been reported in the synovial fluid and blood of reactive arthritis patients, which suggests shared mechanisms of disease initiation.

The CDR3 runs 14 residues from the cysteine to the phenylalanine. Kept here is only the CDR3 DNA, which spans 42 bases and is read in frame from base 1. V and J are truncated by 1 base and 1 base respectively, leaving an intervening sequence of 10 bases. CDR1 and CDR2 were assigned from the germline V gene (reference sequence) as GTSNPN and SVGIG. About this clonotype itself: This clone's antigen is unknown. There are no base qualities to consult, and no much larger clone falls within one base.

Instrument on record: Illumina HiSeq 2500. TCR beta libraries were prepared by quantitative 5'-RACE with molecular barcodes. In the source study's methods: A new computational method, built on a probabilistic model of VDJ rearrangement, was used to identify disease-linked TCR variants. Clones were called with MiXCR by TCRdb after fastp trimmed the public reads at Q25, and only in-frame beta chains were retained. All rows with the same CDR3 protein become a single entry with the most common DNA and genes. Clone size and V and J calls follow TCRdb, not the original study. Present in this sample are over 200,000 distinct CDR3 sequences, approximately 20% of which were seen just once. Together, the top ten hold approximately 40% of the sample.

The clonotype was recovered from a male donor with ankylosing spondylitis. The sample was blood, either unsorted or a sorted T cell fraction (not recorded which). The rearranged chain carries TRBV30 and TRBJ1-2; no confident D gene assignment can be made. The DNA sequence is as follows: TGTGCCTGGAGTGAAGCAGAGAATAACTATGGCTACACCTTC. The translation is CAWSEAENNYGYTF.